The rows below give T cell receptor beta chains drawn from one sample of a study of T cells in Graves' hyperthyroidism and ophthalmopathy. TCRdb independently ran MiXCR on the multiplex PCR reads; one entry per CDR3 protein. The sample has some 510,000 distinct CDR3 sequences, less than 25% seen once. Material: blood. The receptors come from a man aged 18 to 35 with Graves' hyperthyroidism. Both conserved end residues are part of each CDR3. Each record gives: clone size, V gene, D gene, J gene, CDR3 protein, CDR3 DNA. The D gene is left open where the match is weak. Where a row states a size, it is once, few, many or the class of an expanded clone; other rows omit it.

many,TRBV12-3/TRBV12-4,-,TRBJ1-1,CASSLRTVNTEAFF,TGTGCCAGCAGTCTACGGACAGTGAACACTGAAGCTTTCTTT
-,TRBV12-3/TRBV12-4,-,TRBJ1-2,CASSPLYRQDYMGYTF,TGTGCCAGCAGTCCCCTATACCGACAGGATTATATGGGCTACACCTTC
few,TRBV6-1,-,TRBJ1-2,CASGEAGYTF,TGTGCCAGCGGGGAGGCGGGCTACACCTTC
-,TRBV30,-,TRBJ2-2,CAWSVLRAGELFF,TGTGCCTGGAGTGTACTCAGGGCCGGGGAGCTGTTTTTT
-,TRBV28,TRBD2,TRBJ2-5,CASSLPSGSETQYF,TGTGCCAGCAGTTTGCCTAGCGGGAGTGAGACCCAGTACTTC
many,TRBV12-3/TRBV12-4,TRBD2,TRBJ2-7,CASSFGGDEQYF,TGTGCCAGCAGTTTTGGGGGGGACGAGCAGTACTTC
-,TRBV2,-,TRBJ1-2,CASSTGTTGTYTF,TGTGCCAGTTCGACCGGGACAACCGGGACCTACACCTTC
many,TRBV11-2,-,TRBJ1-2,CASSLQLGLGDYGYTF,TGTGCCAGCAGCTTGCAACTGGGCTTGGGGGACTATGGCTACACCTTC
many,TRBV11-2,-,TRBJ2-7,CASTQGGVLTSHEQYF,TGTGCCAGCACTCAAGGGGGGGTCCTAACGTCCCACGAGCAGTACTTC
-,TRBV12-3/TRBV12-4,-,TRBJ2-2,CASTTTSGELFF,TGTGCCAGCACCACCACGTCCGGGGAGCTGTTTTTT
many,TRBV6-1,-,TRBJ2-2,CASSELVTIETGELFF,TGTGCCAGCAGTGAATTGGTGACAATAGAAACCGGGGAGCTGTTTTTT
many,TRBV10-2,-,TRBJ1-5,CASSPTSGHSNQPQHF,TGCGCCAGCAGCCCGACGTCAGGCCATAGCAATCAGCCCCAGCATTTT
-,TRBV15,-,TRBJ2-5,CATSYGGASQETQYF,TGTGCCACCAGCTATGGGGGCGCGTCCCAAGAGACCCAGTACTTC
many,TRBV6-1,-,TRBJ1-5,CATGGRTSNQPQHF,TGTGCCACCGGGGGTCGGACTAGCAATCAGCCCCAGCATTTT
many,TRBV6-1,TRBD1,TRBJ1-5,CASRDRPGTGGAGQPQHF,TGTGCCAGCAGAGATAGACCCGGGACAGGGGGCGCCGGTCAGCCCCAGCATTTT
many,TRBV27,-,TRBJ1-1,CASSLTPALGNTEAFF,TGTGCCAGCAGTTTAACCCCCGCGTTGGGGAACACTGAAGCTTTCTTT
many,TRBV7-2,-,TRBJ2-5,CASSLAWACPKRVTQYF,TGTGCCAGCAGCTTAGCGTGGGCGTGCCCCAAACGGGTGACCCAGTACTTC
few,TRBV28,-,TRBJ2-7,CASSPRQVQYF,TGTGCCAGCAGTCCGCGACAGGTTCAGTACTTC
many,TRBV27,-,TRBJ1-1,CASSLSGAIEAFF,TGTGCCAGCAGTTTATCGGGCGCAATTGAAGCTTTCTTT
-,TRBV6-1,TRBD1,TRBJ1-1,CASSEALGGWFLGNTEAFF,TGTGCCAGCAGTGAAGCGCTAGGGGGCTGGTTTCTTGGGAACACTGAAGCTTTCTTT
-,TRBV9,TRBD2,TRBJ2-2,CASSHTSGVNTGELFF,TGTGCCAGCAGCCATACTAGCGGGGTGAACACCGGGGAGCTGTTTTTT
-,TRBV12-3/TRBV12-4,-,TRBJ1-2,CASRTTGGTPDGYTF,TGTGCCAGCAGAACTACGGGGGGGACACCAGATGGCTACACCTTC
many,TRBV28,-,TRBJ1-2,CASSPYPPGLTF,TGTGCCAGCAGTCCCTATCCTCCCGGGCTCACCTTC
-,TRBV6-2/TRBV6-3,TRBD2,TRBJ2-3,CASSERGGLVDTQYF,TGTGCCAGCAGTGAGCGGGGGGGCCTTGTAGATACGCAGTATTTT